The rows below give T cell receptor beta chains drawn from one sample of a study of blood T cell repertoires in COVID-19. The assay was immunoSEQ multiplex PCR, and TCRdb's table has in-frame clones only and misses some. The sample contains 150,000 to 200,000 clones, 86% of which appear only once. The sample was PBMCs or T cells enriched from blood (not recorded which). The receptors originated from a woman aged 30 to 39 who had recovered from COVID-19. CDR3s include the opening cysteine and the closing phenylalanine or tryptophan. D genes are given only for firm matches. Expanded clones are given a class, and other clones once, few, many or no size at all.

J: TRBJ2-3
V: TRBV27
D: TRBD1
size: -
length: 15
CDR3: CASSLGTGNTDTQYF
DNA: TGTGCCAGCAGTTTGGGGACAGGGAACACAGATACGCAGTATTTT

J: TRBJ2-3
V: TRBV5-1
D: TRBD2
size: -
length: 17
CDR3: CASSLLGLAGPTDTQYF
DNA: TGCGCCAGCAGCTTGTTGGGTCTAGCGGGCCCCACAGATACGCAGTATTTT

J: TRBJ1-1
V: TRBV3-1/TRBV3-2
D: -
size: -
length: 15
CDR3: CASSGRGRGNTEAFF
DNA: TGTGCCAGCAGCGGGAGGGGAAGGGGAAACACTGAAGCTTTCTTT

J: TRBJ1-1
V: TRBV3-1/TRBV3-2
D: -
size: -
length: 15
CDR3: CASSQGRAGAGEAFF
DNA: TGTGCCAGCAGCCAAGGCCGTGCGGGGGCAGGTGAAGCTTTCTTT

J: TRBJ2-4
V: TRBV6-1
D: -
size: -
length: 16
CDR3: CASSEYHTIAKNIQYF
DNA: TGTGCCAGCAGTGAATACCACACGATAGCCAAAAACATTCAGTACTTC

J: TRBJ1-6
V: TRBV3-1/TRBV3-2
D: TRBD1
size: -
length: 13
CDR3: CASSPGQGSPLHF
DNA: TGTGCCAGCAGCCCGGGACAGGGTTCACCCCTCCACTTT

J: TRBJ1-2
V: TRBV29-1
D: TRBD1
size: -
length: 15
CDR3: CSVEPQGGLGYGYTF
DNA: TGCAGCGTTGAACCACAAGGGGGCTTAGGCTATGGCTACACCTTC

J: TRBJ1-2
V: TRBV11-2
D: -
size: -
length: 13
CDR3: CASSLSQAYGYTF
DNA: TGTGCCAGCAGCCTTAGTCAGGCCTATGGCTACACCTTC

J: TRBJ1-3
V: TRBV14
D: -
size: -
length: 16
CDR3: CASSQEFGGSGNTIYF
DNA: TGTGCCAGCAGCCAAGAATTCGGGGGTTCCGGAAACACCATATATTTT

J: TRBJ2-7
V: TRBV18
D: TRBD2
size: -
length: 16
CDR3: CASSLGTSGALYEQYF
DNA: TGTGCCAGCTCACTTGGGACTAGCGGGGCCCTCTACGAGCAGTACTTC

J: TRBJ1-5
V: TRBV10-3
D: TRBD1
size: -
length: 15
CDR3: CAISESGQGYQPQHF
DNA: TGTGCCATCAGTGAGTCGGGACAGGGGTATCAGCCCCAGCATTTT

J: TRBJ2-7
V: TRBV29-1
D: TRBD2
size: -
length: 14
CDR3: CSVELVAGAHEQYF
DNA: TGCAGCGTTGAATTAGTAGCGGGAGCCCACGAGCAGTACTTC

J: TRBJ2-6
V: TRBV9
D: TRBD1
size: -
length: 19
CDR3: CASSEGQGEGGSGANVLTF
DNA: TGTGCCAGCAGCGAGGGACAGGGAGAGGGTGGCTCTGGGGCCAACGTCCTGACTTTC

J: TRBJ2-3
V: TRBV7-9
D: TRBD1
size: -
length: 17
CDR3: CASSSGRQGAGTDTQYF
DNA: TGTGCCAGCAGCTCGGGACGTCAGGGGGCCGGGACAGATACGCAGTATTTT

J: TRBJ1-5
V: TRBV28
D: -
size: -
length: 15
CDR3: CASSLKQGSNQPQHF
DNA: TGTGCCAGCAGCCTAAAACAGGGCAGCAATCAGCCCCAGCATTTT

J: TRBJ1-1
V: TRBV6-5
D: -
size: many
length: 11
CDR3: CATQWNTEAFF
DNA: TGTGCCACCCAGTGGAACACTGAAGCTTTCTTT

J: TRBJ2-1
V: TRBV10-3
D: TRBD2
size: -
length: 14
CDR3: CAILAGGKDNEQFF
DNA: TGTGCCATCCTAGCGGGAGGGAAGGACAATGAGCAGTTCTTC

J: TRBJ1-2
V: TRBV5-8
D: -
size: -
length: 13
CDR3: CASINRELNGYTF
DNA: TGTGCCAGCATCAACAGGGAATTGAATGGCTACACCTTC

J: TRBJ1-5
V: TRBV9
D: -
size: once
length: 14
CDR3: CASSVGQDGAIQHF
DNA: TGTGCCAGCAGCGTAGGGCAGGATGGGGCGATCCAGCATTTT

J: TRBJ2-2
V: TRBV9
D: TRBD2
size: -
length: 19
CDR3: CASSLGLAGGRSNTGELFF
DNA: TGTGCCAGCAGCCTAGGACTAGCGGGAGGACGTTCGAACACCGGGGAGCTGTTTTTT

J: TRBJ1-2
V: TRBV5-1
D: -
size: few
length: 15
CDR3: CASSPLSQGNYGYTF
DNA: TGCGCCAGCAGCCCCCTTAGCCAGGGGAACTATGGCTACACCTTC

J: TRBJ2-7
V: TRBV19
D: TRBD1
size: -
length: 14
CDR3: CASSIQQGAYEQYF
DNA: TGTGCCAGTAGTATTCAACAGGGGGCCTACGAGCAGTACTTC

J: TRBJ2-7
V: TRBV27
D: TRBD1
size: -
length: 15
CDR3: CASSLSGGSGGEQYF
DNA: TGTGCCAGCAGCCTCTCAGGGGGCAGTGGAGGCGAGCAGTACTTC

J: TRBJ1-1
V: TRBV4-1
D: -
size: -
length: 17
CDR3: CASSQVRSGGERTEAFF
DNA: TGCGCCAGCAGCCAAGTTAGATCTGGAGGGGAGCGCACTGAAGCTTTCTTT

J: TRBJ1-5
V: TRBV6-5
D: TRBD1
size: -
length: 15
CDR3: CASSRGTGVNQPQHF
DNA: TGTGCCAGCAGTCGCGGGACAGGGGTAAATCAGCCCCAGCATTTT

J: TRBJ2-7
V: TRBV5-4
D: -
size: few
length: 14
CDR3: CASSLGQGRGEQYF
DNA: TGTGCCAGCAGCTTGGGGCAGGGGAGAGGTGAGCAGTACTTC

J: TRBJ1-4
V: TRBV18
D: -
size: -
length: 14
CDR3: CASHFGGLNEKLFF
DNA: TGTGCCAGCCATTTCGGGGGGCTTAATGAAAAACTGTTTTTT

J: TRBJ1-1
V: TRBV6-1
D: -
size: many
length: 17
CDR3: CASSEGLPGTFPTEAFF
DNA: TGTGCCAGCAGTGAAGGCTTACCCGGGACATTCCCCACTGAAGCTTTCTTT

J: TRBJ2-1
V: TRBV4-1
D: TRBD2
size: once
length: 18
CDR3: CASSPYGTSGRNGNEQFF
DNA: TGCGCCAGCAGCCCTTACGGGACTAGCGGGAGGAACGGTAATGAGCAGTTCTTC